In its sample, the clone carrying this TCR beta chain ranks as medium-sized (0.01 to 0.1%). As yet, its antigen is unknown. The TCR cDNA carried a universal primer site and UMIs from 5'RACE template switching. Each CDR3 protein gets one entry after TCRdb re-called the 5' RACE reads with MiXCR. The sample lists some 340,000 distinct CDR3 sequences; roughly 10% were seen once. Trimming cost V 2 bases and J 5 bases; bases outside gene matches: 12. The germline V gene encodes CDR1 SGHDN and CDR2 FVKESK. The CDR3 spans 18 residues. The sample comes from a study of T cells after yellow fever vaccination. Study-wide context: For low cell numbers, libraries were made with SMART-Seq v4 Ultra Low Input. General study points: Clonotypes found in both CD4 and CD8 compartments made up a small share. Secondary responses were weaker yet peaked faster, day 5 versus 15.

The sample here was CD4+ T cells sorted from PBMCs, taken 45 days after the yellow fever booster vaccination. The clonotype was recovered from a man younger than 35 who received the YFV17D yellow fever vaccine. V and J are TRBV14 and TRBJ2-2, with 9 bases lining up with TRBD2. Here the CDR3 DNA reads TGTGCCAGCAGCCAAACGCGGGGGGGCCTGAGTAGGACCGGGGAGCTGTTTTTT. Translating it yields CASSQTRGGLSRTGELFF.